One sample yielded the 5 T cell receptor beta chains listed below, sequenced in a study of cytomegalovirus exposure and HLA in healthy donors. Both 60 Vbeta primers and 13 Jbeta primers went into the PCR. Measured with immunoSEQ multiplex PCR; TCRdb has only the in-frame clones, and not every one. This table holds approximately 120,000 clones, around 75% found once. The sample taken for sequencing was PBMCs. The receptors originated from a man in his sixties in good health and CMV-seropositive.

A note on this clone: Relative to the germline gene, one junction end is altered; a read error may explain this. This chain links TRBV29-1 with TRBJ2-5; tentative D call: TRBD2 (5 bases). TRBJ2-7 matches the DNA end more closely, so the J call is doubtful. CDR3 size: 13 residues. Germline V CDR1 and CDR2: SQVTM, ANQGSEA. The CDR3 DNA sequence: TGCAGCGTTCAAACCCCTAGCTCCCACGAGCAGTACTTC. Translating it yields CSVQTPSSHEQYF.

This chain links TRBV2 with TRBJ1-6; D gene ambiguous. The CDR3 spans 15 residues. CDR1 and CDR2 from the germline V gene are SNHLY and FYNNEI. Deletions cut 6 bases from V and 7 bases from J, with 16 bases between. The CDR3: CASRERASGNSPLHF. The CDR3 region has the DNA TGTGCCAGCAGGGAAAGGGCGTCGGGGAATTCACCCCTCCACTTT.

V is TRBV27 and J is TRBJ1-5, with no clear D. The CDR3 loop spans 15 amino acids. The V gene's germline CDR1 is MNHEY and CDR2 SMNVEV (reference sequence). V was shortened by 5 bases and J by 7 bases, with 18 bases between the two germline ends. This CDR3 is CASSPASNPPQPQHF. CDR3 coding DNA: TGTGCCAGCAGTCCCGCGTCGAACCCTCCGCAGCCCCAGCATTTT.

The chain recombines TRBV5-1 with TRBJ1-4, with 10 bases lining up with TRBD1. Germline loops: CDR1 SGHRS, CDR2 YFSETQ. The CDR3 is 18 residues long. Trimming took 1 base from V and 0 from J; bases not matched to a gene: 6. The CDR3 DNA reads as TGCGCCAGCAGCTTGCGGGACAGGGGTCTTTCAACTAATGAAAAACTGTTTTTT. It yields the protein CASSLRDRGLSTNEKLFF. The full variable domain, in which reference TRBV5-1 and TRBJ1-4 provide the parts outside the CDR3, is KAGVTQTPRYLIKTRGQQVTLSCSPISGHRSVSWYQQTPGQGLQFLFEYFSETQRNKGNFPGRFSGRQFSNSRSEMNVSTLELGDSALYLCASSLRDRGLSTNEKLFFGSGTQLSVL.

The chain links TRBV5-1 to TRBJ2-1; D gene ambiguous. Germline V CDR1 and CDR2: SGHRS, YFSETQ. With 4 bases removed from V and 7 bases from J, the gap between germline ends came to 12 bases. The CDR3 is 13 residues long. CDR3 loop: CASSVFHGNEQFF. DNA for the CDR3: TGCGCCAGCAGCGTCTTCCACGGTAATGAGCAGTTCTTC.